Sequencing of this T cell receptor (beta chain) was carried out in a study of blood T cell repertoires in COVID-19. Produced via immunoSEQ multiplex PCR; TCRdb's table is partial and in-frame only. The sample shows under 450,000 clones, roughly nine tenths of them seen only once. The length of the CDR3 is 14 residues. V lost 1 base to trimming and J lost 7 bases, with 9 bases between them. CDR1 and CDR2 from the germline V gene are SGDLS and YYNGEE. The V gene is TRBV9, the J gene TRBJ1-6, with a weak D call TRBD1 (6 bases). Sequencing used PBMCs or T cells enriched from blood (not recorded which). The clonotype comes from a middle-aged woman who had been exposed to COVID-19. This chain's CDR3 is CASSVQGRNSPLHF. The CDR3 coding sequence is TGTGCCAGCAGCGTACAGGGGCGCAATTCACCCCTCCACTTT.